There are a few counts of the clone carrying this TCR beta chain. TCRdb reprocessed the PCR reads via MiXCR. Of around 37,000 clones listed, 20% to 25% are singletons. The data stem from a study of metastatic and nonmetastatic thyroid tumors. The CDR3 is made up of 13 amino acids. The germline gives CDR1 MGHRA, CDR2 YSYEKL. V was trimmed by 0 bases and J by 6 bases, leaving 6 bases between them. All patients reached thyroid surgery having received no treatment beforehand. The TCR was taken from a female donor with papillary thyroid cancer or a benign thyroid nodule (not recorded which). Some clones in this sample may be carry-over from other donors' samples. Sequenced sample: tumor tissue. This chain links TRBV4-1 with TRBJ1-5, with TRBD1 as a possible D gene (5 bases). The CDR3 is CASSQDRGQPQHF. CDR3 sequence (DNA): TGCGCCAGCAGCCAAGATAGGGGTCAGCCCCAGCATTTT.